This entry describes one TCR beta chain. Antigen: not known. This record belongs to a study of T cell responses to AZD1222 COVID-19 vaccine. This CDR3 has 18 residues. The germline gives CDR1 LNHDA, CDR2 SQIVND (reference sequence). The ends lost 0 bases at V and 2 bases at J; junction bases unmatched: 9. The repertoire was sequenced with immunoSEQ multiplex PCR; TCRdb's copy has only in-frame clones and lacks some. Among approximately 150,000 clones, 90% to 95% were seen once, and the ten largest hold roughly 12%. Findings of the study overall: Dominant CD4 TCR responses targeted spike regions 160-218 and 743-854.

The sample consisted of peripheral blood, taken after recovery from COVID-19. The receptor was isolated from an adult who had recovered from COVID-19. The chain employs TRBV19 and TRBJ2-1; TRBD1 matches at 8 bases. In nucleotides, the CDR3 is TGTGCCAGTAGTATAGACCCGACAGGGGCCGCAACCTACAATGAGCAGTTCTTC. The encoded protein is CASSIDPTGAATYNEQFF.